This T cell receptor (beta chain) appears in the sequencing data of a study of blood T cell repertoires in COVID-19. Assay: immunoSEQ multiplex PCR; the TCRdb copy retains only in-frame clones and omits some. This sample yields 300,000 to 350,000 clones, of which about 90% are seen a single time; around 4.4% belongs to the top ten. The CDR3 runs to 16 residues. Losses at the gene ends were 4 bases for V and 3 bases for J; bases not matched to a gene: 9. Germline values: CDR1 MNHEY, CDR2 SMNVEV (reference sequence). This study enrolled people aged 18 to 89 from 24 US geographic areas. Each participant's cohort was designated according to participant-reported clinical history.

This chain links TRBV27 with TRBJ1-5; TRBD1 aligns across 7 bases. Source material: PBMCs or T cells enriched from blood (not recorded which). The receptor was derived from a woman aged 18-29 years with acute COVID-19. The CDR3 DNA is TGTGCCAGCAGTTCCTGGGACAGAGGGCTCAATCAGCCCCAGCATTTT. The encoded protein is CASSSWDRGLNQPQHF.